This TCR beta chain was retrieved from a study of blood T cell repertoires in COVID-19. Trimming took 9 bases from V and 5 from J, leaving 15 bases between them. This CDR3 comprises 13 residues. TCRdb's table, derived via immunoSEQ multiplex PCR, lists solely in-frame clones and lacks some. The sample has approximately 42,000 clones; 76% are singletons. V and J are TRBV5-7 and TRBJ1-5, with D possibly matching TRBD1 (5 bases). TRBV5-7 is sorted into the ORF group, with uncertain function. Sequenced: peripheral blood. The origin of this receptor is a man older than 75 with acute or convalescent COVID-19. The CDR3 nucleotides are TGTGCCATCCACAGGTTTCGGGATCAGCCCCAGCATTTT. Its protein is CAIHRFRDQPQHF.